This T cell receptor (beta chain) was identified in a study of blood T cells in healthy people across ages (dated by TCRdb to about 2015). Some background on the complete study: In model experiments, template switching captured about one uniquely barcoded TCR beta cDNA molecule for every two T cells. Using deep sequencing normalized with unique cDNA molecular identifiers, the study measured how TCR beta repertoire diversity changes with age. Donors were grouped into four age groups: young (average roughly 15 years), middle-aged (under 40), aged (around 66) and long-lived (just over 80). To avoid experimental bias, donors of different ages were randomly spread across the sequencing lanes. The study analyzed two additional independent replicas of 1 million unique cDNA reads from the same blood draw for two donors, one aged 18 to 29 and one aged 80 or older.

Study-level results and caveats: Because profiling used bulk unsorted PBMCs, naive and antigen-experienced compartments could not be compared conclusively. A strong correlation was found between observed TCR beta diversity and the percentage of naive T cells measured by flow cytometry. As age increased, observed TCR beta diversity per million T cells dropped in a roughly linear way, and a significant reduction was already evident by age around 41. Total diversity estimates from one million sequenced T cells were considered lower bounds and underestimates. Compared with the aged group, the long-lived group had more naive CD4+ T cells, fewer expanded clones and increased TCR diversity, suggesting age selection. The CMV infection status of donors was not known, potentially confounding age-related changes in expanded clonotypes.

The CDR3 sequence holds 11 residues, the cysteine and phenylalanine included. Only the CDR3 part of the read is kept: 33 bases, read in frame from the first base. CDR1 SGHTA and CDR2 FQGNSA were looked up in the germline V gene. The V end loses 6 bases and the J end loses 7 bases, and a stretch of 7 bases separates them. This clonotype has only a few counts. This receptor's antigen is unknown. Per-nucleotide qualities are absent, and no much larger clonotype sits a single base away. Donors were a few dozen systemically healthy Caucasian individuals from Russia aged roughly 6 to 95 years. Each donor gave ten milliliters of peripheral blood, collected into EDTA-treated Vacutainer tubes. PBMCs were isolated by Ficoll-Paque density-gradient centrifugation, with at least 6 million obtained per sample. Trizol reagent was used to extract total RNA from PBMCs, with at least 6 micrograms per sample. The percentages of naive CD45RAhigh/CD27high T cells were determined by flow cytometry on a PBMC aliquot from every donor.

Library preparation was by 5' RACE. TCRdb names Illumina HiSeq 2500 as the instrument used. A second PCR of roughly 6 to 11 cycles was run with a J-beta primer mix and a sample-barcoded 5' primer. A template-switch 5' adaptor carrying 12 random nucleotides introduced a unique molecular identifier onto each TCR beta cDNA molecule. Each sample yielded at least 2.5 million CDR3-containing paired-end reads. The Mint cDNA synthesis kit, primed by a TRBC-specific oligonucleotide, was used to synthesize first-strand cDNA from all RNA. All cDNA was treated with uracil-DNA glycosylase and then went through a first 18-cycle PCR with the universal primers M1SS and BC2_uni_R. The authors' analysis ran thus. For normalization, 1 million high-quality reads were randomly selected from each sample, with every read carrying a distinct molecular identifier. Reads sharing molecular identifiers were discarded rather than binned into consensus sequences. MiTCR, with a Q25 quality threshold and the strictest error-elimination algorithm, was used for CDR3 identification, clonotype clustering and error correction. A nonparametric unseen species model using Euler transformation provided a lower-bound estimate of total TCR beta diversity. TCRdb applied fastp at Q25 and MiXCR to the public reads, then kept only in-frame beta chains. Each CDR3 protein appears once, grouped with its most common genes and DNA. The authors' filters were not applied to this entry. The sample table shows under 950,000 distinct CDR3 sequences, and roughly 20% are seen once. Under 25% of the sample is taken by the ten largest.

The TCR was taken from a man aged 65-85 years in good health. The sample consisted of blood. The chain is made from TRBV7-2 and TRBJ1-3, with an unclear D gene assignment. The CDR3 loop reads CASRFGNTIYF. The nucleotide sequence reads as follows: TGTGCCAGCAGATTTGGGAACACCATATATTTT.